This T cell receptor (beta chain) derives from a study of cytomegalovirus exposure and HLA in healthy donors. Trimming removed 0 bases from V and 14 bases from J, with 13 bases in between. This CDR3 contains 12 residues. CDR1 MGHRA and CDR2 YSYEKL come from the germline V gene. The PCR ran on 60 Vbeta and 13 Jbeta primers. Profiled with immunoSEQ multiplex PCR; TCRdb holds only in-frame clones, not every one. The sample has about 160,000 clones; 77% are singletons. The chain is built from TRBV4-1 and TRBJ1-2, with D possibly matching TRBD1 (5 bases). Material for sequencing was PBMCs. The TCR originated in a man aged 45-65 years in good health and CMV-seropositive. The CDR3 sequence: CASSQEGASETF. CDR3 coding DNA: TGCGCCAGCAGCCAAGAAGGGGCCAGCGAAACCTTC.